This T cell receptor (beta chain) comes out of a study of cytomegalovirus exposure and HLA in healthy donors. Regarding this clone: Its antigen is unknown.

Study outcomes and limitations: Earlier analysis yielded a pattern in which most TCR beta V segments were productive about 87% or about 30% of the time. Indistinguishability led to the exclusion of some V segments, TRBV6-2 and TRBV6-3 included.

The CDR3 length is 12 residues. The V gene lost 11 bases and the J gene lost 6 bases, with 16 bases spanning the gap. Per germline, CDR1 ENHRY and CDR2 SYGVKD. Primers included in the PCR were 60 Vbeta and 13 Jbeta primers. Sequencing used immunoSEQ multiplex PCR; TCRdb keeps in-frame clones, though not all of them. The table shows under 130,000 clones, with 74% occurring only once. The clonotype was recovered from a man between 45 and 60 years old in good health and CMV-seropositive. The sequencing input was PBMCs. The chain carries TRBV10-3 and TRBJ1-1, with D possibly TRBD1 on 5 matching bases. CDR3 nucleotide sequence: TGTGCCGGCGGGGCGCAGAGAGCTGAAGCTTTCTTT. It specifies CAGGAQRAEAFF.